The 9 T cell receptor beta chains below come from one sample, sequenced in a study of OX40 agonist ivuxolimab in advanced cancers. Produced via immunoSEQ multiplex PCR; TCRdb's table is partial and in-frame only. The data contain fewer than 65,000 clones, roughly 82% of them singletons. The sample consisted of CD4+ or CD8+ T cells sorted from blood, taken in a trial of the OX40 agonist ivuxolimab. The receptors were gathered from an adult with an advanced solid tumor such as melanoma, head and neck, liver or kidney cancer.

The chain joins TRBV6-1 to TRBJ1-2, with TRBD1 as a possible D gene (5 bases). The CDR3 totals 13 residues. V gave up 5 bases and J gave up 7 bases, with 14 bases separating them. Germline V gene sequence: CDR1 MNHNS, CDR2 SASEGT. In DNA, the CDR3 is TGTGCCAGCAGTTATCAAGGGGCCGCTGGCTACACCTTC. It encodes CASSYQGAAGYTF.

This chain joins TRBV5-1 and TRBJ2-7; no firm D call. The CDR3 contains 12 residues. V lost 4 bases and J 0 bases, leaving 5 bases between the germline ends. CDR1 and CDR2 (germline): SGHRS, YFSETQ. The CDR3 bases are TGCGCCAGCAGCAGGGACTCCTACGAGCAGTACTTC. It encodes CASSRDSYEQYF.

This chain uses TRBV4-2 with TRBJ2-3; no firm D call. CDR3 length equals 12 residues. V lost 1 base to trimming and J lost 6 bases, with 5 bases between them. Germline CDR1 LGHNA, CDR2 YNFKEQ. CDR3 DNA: TGTGCCAGCAGCCAAGTGGGGGATACGCAGTATTTT. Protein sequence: CASSQVGDTQYF.

CDR3 sequence reads: CASSQLYRGPRNTIYF. In DNA, the CDR3 is TGCGCCAGCAGCCAGCTATACAGGGGGCCTAGAAACACCATATATTTT. The chain employs TRBV4-3 and TRBJ1-3; 9 bases match TRBD1. The CDR3 is 16 amino acids. The junction had 8 bases not matched to a gene; V was cut back by 3 bases and J by 5 bases. Germline-derived CDR1 and CDR2 are LGHNA and YSLEER.

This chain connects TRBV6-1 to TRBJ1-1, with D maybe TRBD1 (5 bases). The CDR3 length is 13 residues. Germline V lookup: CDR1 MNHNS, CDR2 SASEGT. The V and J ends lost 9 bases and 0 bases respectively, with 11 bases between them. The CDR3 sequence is CASSRVMNTEAFF. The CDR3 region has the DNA TGTGCCAGTTCCAGGGTGATGAACACTGAAGCTTTCTTT.

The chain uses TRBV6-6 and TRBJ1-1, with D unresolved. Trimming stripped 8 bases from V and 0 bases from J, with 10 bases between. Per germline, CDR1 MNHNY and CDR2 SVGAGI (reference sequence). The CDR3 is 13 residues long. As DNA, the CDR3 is TGTGCCAGCCTGGGCACCCTGAACACTGAAGCTTTCTTT. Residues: CASLGTLNTEAFF.

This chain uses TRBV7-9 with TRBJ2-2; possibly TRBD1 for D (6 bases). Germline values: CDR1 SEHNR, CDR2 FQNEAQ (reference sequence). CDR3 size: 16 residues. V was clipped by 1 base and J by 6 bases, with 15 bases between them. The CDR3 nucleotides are TGTGCCAGCAGCTTAGGTCCAGGGGTTTTTGCCGGGGAGCTGTTTTTT. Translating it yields CASSLGPGVFAGELFF.

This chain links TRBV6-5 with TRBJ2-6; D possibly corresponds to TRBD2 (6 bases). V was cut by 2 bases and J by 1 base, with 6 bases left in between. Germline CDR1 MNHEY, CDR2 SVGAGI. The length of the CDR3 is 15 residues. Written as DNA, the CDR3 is TGTGCCAGCAGTTACGGAGGGTCTGGGGCCAACGTCCTGACTTTC. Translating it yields CASSYGGSGANVLTF.

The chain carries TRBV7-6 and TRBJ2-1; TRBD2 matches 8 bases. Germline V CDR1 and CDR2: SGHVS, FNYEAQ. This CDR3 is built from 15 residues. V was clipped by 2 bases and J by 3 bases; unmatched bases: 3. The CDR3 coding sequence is TGTGCCAGCAGCTTAACGGGAGGGGGCTACAATGAGCAGTTCTTC. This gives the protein CASSLTGGGYNEQFF.